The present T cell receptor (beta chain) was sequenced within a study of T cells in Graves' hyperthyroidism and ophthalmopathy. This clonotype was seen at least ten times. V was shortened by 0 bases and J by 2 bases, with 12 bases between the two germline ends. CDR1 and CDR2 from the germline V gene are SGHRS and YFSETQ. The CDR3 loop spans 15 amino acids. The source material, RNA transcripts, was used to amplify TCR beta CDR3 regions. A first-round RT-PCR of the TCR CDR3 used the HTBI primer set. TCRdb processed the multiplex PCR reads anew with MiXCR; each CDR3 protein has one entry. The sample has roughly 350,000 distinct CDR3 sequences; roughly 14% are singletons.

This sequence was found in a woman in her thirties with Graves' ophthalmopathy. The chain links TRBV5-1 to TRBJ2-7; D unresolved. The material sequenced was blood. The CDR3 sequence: CASSLESLTPYEQYF. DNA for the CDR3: TGCGCCAGCAGCTTGGAGTCCCTAACCCCCTACGAGCAGTACTTC.